This T cell receptor beta chain was identified in a study of blood T cell repertoires in COVID-19. As for the study in general: The United States, Italy and Spain supplied acute and convalescent COVID-19 samples.

This CDR3 has 17 residues. V lost 10 bases to trimming and J lost 2 bases; unmatched junction nucleotides: 18. Per the original methods: Cell counts per sample came from amplifying reference gene primers. Repertoires were generated with immunoSEQ multiplex PCR, while TCRdb's copy carries only in-frame clones and drops some. Clone size and V and J calls were adopted from that table, with D and trimming inferred from the DNA. Altogether 150,000 to 200,000 clones are present, over 65% being singletons, with the ten largest covering around a sixth. The V gene is TRBV23-1, the J gene TRBJ2-7; 9 nucleotides align to TRBD2. TRBV23-1 belongs to the ORF category, with a function that is uncertain. Material: peripheral blood. This sequence originates from a person between 65 and 79 years old with COVID-19, enrolled during active disease. CDR3 protein: CAIAGGVGGRRAYEQYF. In nucleotides, the CDR3 is TGCGCCATTGCGGGAGGGGTTGGAGGGAGAAGGGCCTACGAGCAGTACTTC.